This T cell receptor (beta chain) is drawn from a study of identifying expanded T cells in peripheral blood (dated by TCRdb to the late 2010s). Broadly, across the study: Technical replicates were generated by sequencing separate aliquots of the same genomic DNA pool, and four replicates were compared pairwise. The paper as a whole reports these results and caveats: For all healthy donors, the variance in clone template counts between two-week samples rose significantly as total template count increased. Across all healthy-donor time intervals, the beta-binomial model significantly cut both the number of clones called differentially abundant and the false-positive rate. The binomial model flagged about 1.3 differentially abundant clones between technical replicates but around 15 over approximately 2 weeks and about 19 over around four weeks. The authors expected biological variance in healthy repertoires might increase further over much longer intervals such as months to years.

In the case of this clone: This clone's antigen is unknown. No base quality values were provided; no much bigger clone lies one nucleotide off.

TCRbeta CDR3 regions were profiled by bias-controlled multiplex PCR amplification of genomic DNA with the immunoSEQ Assay. As for the original processing: To quantify the absolute abundance of each unique TCRbeta CDR3 region, the sequences were collapsed and filtered. Two models were used to test differential abundance: a binomial model (Fisher-equivalent) and a beta-binomial model that adds time-dependent variance fitted from healthy donors. Any clone with fewer than 5 combined templates was excluded, and a clone was called differentially abundant if its Benjamini-Hochberg FDR was below 0.01. Using the form v = (b*log(k)+a)^2, the beta-binomial variance was modeled as a function of the total template count across the two samples. The clones in this table, taken by TCRdb from immuneACCESS, are in-frame only. Not every clone is retained; where verified, under half of the shortfall comes from an unresolved V gene, and the cause of the rest is unknown. The D gene and trimming were derived from the DNA, and the V and J assignments and clone size from that table. Within this sample are approximately 120,000 clones, with about nine tenths of them counted one time only. The ten largest clones take up around 8.2% of the sample.

V loses 3 bases at its end and J loses 3 bases; junction bases beyond the gene matches: 5. CDR1 is given as SGHVS and CDR2 as FNYEAQ, both from the germline V gene. The CDR3 starts with the cysteine, ends with the phenylalanine, and has 15 residues. Only CDR3 DNA remains: 45 bases, in frame from the first base. During the collection period, no immune events, such as infections, were documented for the healthy donors. Healthy-donor blood repertoires served as a training cohort to calibrate time-dependent variance in a beta-binomial model of T-cell clone differential abundance. There were around 10 healthy donors in the training cohort, of whom 3 were female and 7 were male. On average the donors were 43 years old, and their ages spanned about 25 to 64 years. Whole blood from each healthy donor was obtained from a commercial supplier and was collected at three time points around 2 weeks apart. Genomic DNA was extracted from unsorted whole blood for immunosequencing.

This TCR came from a person aged 18 to 70 in good health. Recombination connected TRBV7-6 to TRBJ2-7, and TRBD1 aligns with 10 junction nucleotides. The sample taken for sequencing was blood. In nucleotide form, the sequence is TGTGCCAGCAGCTTCCCCGGACAGGGGGGCTACGAGCAGTACTTC. It codes for CASSFPGQGGYEQYF.